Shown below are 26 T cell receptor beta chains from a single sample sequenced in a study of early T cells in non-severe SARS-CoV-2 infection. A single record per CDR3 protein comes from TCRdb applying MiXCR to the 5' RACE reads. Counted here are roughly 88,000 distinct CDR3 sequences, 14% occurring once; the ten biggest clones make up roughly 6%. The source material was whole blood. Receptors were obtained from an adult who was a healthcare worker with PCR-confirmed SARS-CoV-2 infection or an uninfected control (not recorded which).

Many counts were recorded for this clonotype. CDR3 region: CASSPRGATDTQYF. The DNA for the CDR3 is TGTGCCAGCAGCCCCCGGGGAGCAACAGATACGCAGTATTTT. This sequence joins TRBV11-2 and TRBJ2-3; D possibly corresponds to TRBD2 (5 bases). Germline CDR1 is SGHAT and CDR2 is FQNNGV. V lost 5 bases and J 3 bases, leaving 12 bases between the germline ends. The CDR3 totals 14 residues.

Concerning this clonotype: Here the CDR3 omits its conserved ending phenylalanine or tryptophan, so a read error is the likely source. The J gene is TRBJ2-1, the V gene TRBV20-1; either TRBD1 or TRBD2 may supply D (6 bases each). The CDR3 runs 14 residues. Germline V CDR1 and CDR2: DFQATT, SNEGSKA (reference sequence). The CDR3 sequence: CNASHGGPYNEQFS. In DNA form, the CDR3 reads TGCAATGCTAGTCACGGGGGCCCGTACAATGAGCAGTTCTCC.

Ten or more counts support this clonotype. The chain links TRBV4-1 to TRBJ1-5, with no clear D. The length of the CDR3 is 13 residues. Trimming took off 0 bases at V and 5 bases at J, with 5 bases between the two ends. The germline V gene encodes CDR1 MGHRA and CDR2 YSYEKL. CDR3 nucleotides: TGCGCCAGCAGCCAAGACCCTTATCAGCCCCAGCATTTT. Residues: CASSQDPYQPQHF.

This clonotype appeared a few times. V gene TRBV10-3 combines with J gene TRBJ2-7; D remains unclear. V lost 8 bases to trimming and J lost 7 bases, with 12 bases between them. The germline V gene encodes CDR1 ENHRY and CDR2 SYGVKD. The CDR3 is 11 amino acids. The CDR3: CAIGALGEQYF. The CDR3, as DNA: TGTGCCATCGGAGCGTTGGGGGAGCAGTACTTC.

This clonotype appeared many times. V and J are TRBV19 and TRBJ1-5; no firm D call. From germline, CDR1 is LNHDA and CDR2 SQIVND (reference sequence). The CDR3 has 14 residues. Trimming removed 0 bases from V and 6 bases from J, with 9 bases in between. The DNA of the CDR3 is TGTGCCAGTAGTATAGAGGGTCCTACTCAGCCCCAGCATTTT. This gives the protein CASSIEGPTQPQHF.

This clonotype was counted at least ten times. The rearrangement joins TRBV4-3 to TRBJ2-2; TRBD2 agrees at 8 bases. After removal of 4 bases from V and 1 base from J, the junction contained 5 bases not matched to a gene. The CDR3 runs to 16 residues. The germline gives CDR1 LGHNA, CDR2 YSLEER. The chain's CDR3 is CASSPQLAVNTGELFF. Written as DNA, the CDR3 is TGCGCCAGCAGCCCGCAACTAGCGGTGAACACCGGGGAGCTGTTTTTT.

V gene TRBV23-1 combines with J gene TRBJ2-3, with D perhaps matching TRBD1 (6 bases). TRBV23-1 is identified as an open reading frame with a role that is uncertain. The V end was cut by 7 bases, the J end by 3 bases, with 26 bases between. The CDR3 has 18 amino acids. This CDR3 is CASTQSKTGSLLTDTQYF. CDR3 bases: TGCGCCAGCACCCAATCTAAAACAGGGTCGCTTCTGACAGATACGCAGTATTTT.

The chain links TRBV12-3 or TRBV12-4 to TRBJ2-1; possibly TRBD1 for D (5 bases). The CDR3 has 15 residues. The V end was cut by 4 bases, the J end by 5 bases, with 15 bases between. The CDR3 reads CASSSRTSSDNEQFF. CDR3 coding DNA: TGTGCCAGCAGTTCCCGGACAAGCTCGGACAATGAGCAGTTCTTC.

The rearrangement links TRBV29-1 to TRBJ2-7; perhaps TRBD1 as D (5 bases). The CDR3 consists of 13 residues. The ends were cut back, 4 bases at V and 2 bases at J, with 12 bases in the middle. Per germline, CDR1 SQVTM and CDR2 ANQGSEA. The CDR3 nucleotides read TGCAGCGTTGGACGTCAGGGAACCTACGAGCAGTACTTC. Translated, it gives CSVGRQGTYEQYF.

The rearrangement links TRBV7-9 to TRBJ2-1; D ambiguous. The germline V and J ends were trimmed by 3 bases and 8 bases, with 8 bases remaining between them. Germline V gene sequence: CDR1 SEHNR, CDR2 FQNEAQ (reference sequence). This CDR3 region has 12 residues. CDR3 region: CASSFRIDEQFF. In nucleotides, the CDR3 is TGTGCCAGCAGCTTCAGAATCGATGAGCAGTTCTTC.

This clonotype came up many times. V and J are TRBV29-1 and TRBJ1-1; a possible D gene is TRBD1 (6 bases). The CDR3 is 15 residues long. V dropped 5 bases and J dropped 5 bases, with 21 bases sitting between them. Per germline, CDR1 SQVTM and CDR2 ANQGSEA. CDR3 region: CSVLPLGGAVTEAFF. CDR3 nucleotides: TGCAGCGTTCTCCCACTGGGGGGGGCGGTTACTGAAGCTTTCTTT. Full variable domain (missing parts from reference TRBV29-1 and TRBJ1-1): SAVISQKPSRDICQRGTSLTIQCQVDSQVTMMFWYRQQPGQSLTLIATANQGSEATYESGFVIDKFPISRPNLTFSTLTVSNMSPEDSSIYLCSVLPLGGAVTEAFFGQGTRLTVV.

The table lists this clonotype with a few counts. Here the CDR3 DNA reads TGTGCCAGCAGCCTCAAAGGTTCAGGGAACTATGGCTACACCTTC. Its protein is CASSLKGSGNYGYTF. The gene calls are TRBV3-1 and TRBJ1-2, with a weak D call TRBD1 (5 bases). The ends were cut back, 4 bases at V and 2 bases at J, with 14 bases in the middle. The CDR3 loop spans 15 amino acids. CDR1 and CDR2 (germline): LGHDT, YNNKEL (reference sequence). Full variable domain (rest looked up from reference TRBV3-1 and TRBJ1-2): DTAVSQTPKYLVTQMGNDKSIKCEQNLGHDTMYWYKQDSKKFLKIMFSYNNKELIINETVPNRFSPKSPDKAHLNLHINSLELGDSAVYFCASSLKGSGNYGYTFGSGTRLTVV.

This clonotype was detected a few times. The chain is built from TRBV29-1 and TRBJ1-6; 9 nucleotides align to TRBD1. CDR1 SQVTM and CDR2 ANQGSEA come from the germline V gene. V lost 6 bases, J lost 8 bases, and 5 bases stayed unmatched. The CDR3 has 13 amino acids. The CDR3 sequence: CSVKQGADSPLHF. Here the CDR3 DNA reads TGCAGCGTCAAACAGGGGGCGGATTCACCCCTCCACTTT. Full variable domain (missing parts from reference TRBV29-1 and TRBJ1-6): SAVISQKPSRDICQRGTSLTIQCQVDSQVTMMFWYRQQPGQSLTLIATANQGSEATYESGFVIDKFPISRPNLTFSTLTVSNMSPEDSSIYLCSVKQGADSPLHFGNGTRLTVT.

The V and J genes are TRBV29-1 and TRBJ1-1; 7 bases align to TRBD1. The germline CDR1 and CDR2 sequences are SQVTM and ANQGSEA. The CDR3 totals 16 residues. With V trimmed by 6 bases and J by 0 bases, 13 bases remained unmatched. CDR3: CSVGNRGTGLNTEAFF. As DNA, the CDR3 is TGCAGCGTGGGGAACAGGGGAACAGGTTTGAACACTGAAGCTTTCTTT.

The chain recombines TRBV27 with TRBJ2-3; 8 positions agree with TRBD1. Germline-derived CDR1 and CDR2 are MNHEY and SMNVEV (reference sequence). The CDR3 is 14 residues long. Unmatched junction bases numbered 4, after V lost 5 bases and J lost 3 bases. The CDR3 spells CASSPDRVTDTQYF. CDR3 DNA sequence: TGTGCCAGCAGTCCGGACAGGGTAACAGATACGCAGTATTTT.

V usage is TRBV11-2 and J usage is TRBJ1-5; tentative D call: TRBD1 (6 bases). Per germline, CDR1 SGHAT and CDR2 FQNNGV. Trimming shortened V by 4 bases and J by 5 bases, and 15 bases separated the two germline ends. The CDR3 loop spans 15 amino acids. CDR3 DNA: TGTGCCAGCAGCTCACCGGGGGCTCGGGATCAGCCCCAGCATTTT. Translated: CASSSPGARDQPQHF.

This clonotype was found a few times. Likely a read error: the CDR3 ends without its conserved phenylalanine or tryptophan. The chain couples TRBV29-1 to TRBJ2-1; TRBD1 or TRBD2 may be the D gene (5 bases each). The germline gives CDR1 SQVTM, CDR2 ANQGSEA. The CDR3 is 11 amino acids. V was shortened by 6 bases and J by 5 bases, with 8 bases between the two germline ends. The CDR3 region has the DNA TGCAGCGTCGGGGCGGACAATGAGCAGTTCTGC. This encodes CSVGADNEQFC.

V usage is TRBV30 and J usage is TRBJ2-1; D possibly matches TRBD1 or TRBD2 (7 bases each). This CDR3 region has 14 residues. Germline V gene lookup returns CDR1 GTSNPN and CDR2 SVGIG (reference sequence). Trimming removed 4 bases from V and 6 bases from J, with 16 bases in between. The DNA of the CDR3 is TGTGCCTGGACCCAGGGGGGGGGCGGCAATGAGCAGTTCTTC. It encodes CAWTQGGGGNEQFF.

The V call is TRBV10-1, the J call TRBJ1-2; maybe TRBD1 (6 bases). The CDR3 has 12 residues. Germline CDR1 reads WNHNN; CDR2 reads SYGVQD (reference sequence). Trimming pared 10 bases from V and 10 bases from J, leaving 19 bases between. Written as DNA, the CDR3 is TGCGCCACCTCCCCGGGACAATCTGCCTACACCTTC. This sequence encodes CATSPGQSAYTF.

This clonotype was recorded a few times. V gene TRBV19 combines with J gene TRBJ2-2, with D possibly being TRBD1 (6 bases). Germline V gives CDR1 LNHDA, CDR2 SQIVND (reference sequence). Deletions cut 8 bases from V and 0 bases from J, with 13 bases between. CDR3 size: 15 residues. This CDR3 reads CASDPGTTNTGELFF. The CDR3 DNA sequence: TGTGCCAGTGATCCCGGGACAACGAACACCGGGGAGCTGTTTTTT.

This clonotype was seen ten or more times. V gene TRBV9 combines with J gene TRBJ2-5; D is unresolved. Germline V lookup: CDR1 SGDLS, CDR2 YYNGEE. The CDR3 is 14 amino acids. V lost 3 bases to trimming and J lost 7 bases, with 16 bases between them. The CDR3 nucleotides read TGTGCCAGCAGCGGGCTTCTGTGGTCCGGGACCCAGTACTTC. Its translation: CASSGLLWSGTQYF.

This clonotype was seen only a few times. Here the CDR3 reads CASSPKTGSLYNEQFF. CDR3 sequence (DNA): TGTGCCAGCAGCCCCAAAACAGGAAGTCTCTACAATGAGCAGTTCTTC. The rearrangement joins TRBV7-9 to TRBJ2-1, with D possibly matching TRBD1 (5 bases). The germline CDR1 and CDR2 sequences are SEHNR and FQNEAQ (reference sequence). This CDR3 comprises 16 residues. V dropped 5 bases and J dropped 3 bases, with 17 bases sitting between them. The variable domain in full, with the rest retrieved from reference TRBV7-9 and TRBJ2-1, is DTGVSQNPRHKITKRGQNVTFRCDPISEHNRLYWYRQTLGQGPEFLTYFQNEAQLEKSRLLSDRFSAERPKGSFSTLEIQRTEQGDSAMYLCASSPKTGSLYNEQFFGPGTRLTVL.

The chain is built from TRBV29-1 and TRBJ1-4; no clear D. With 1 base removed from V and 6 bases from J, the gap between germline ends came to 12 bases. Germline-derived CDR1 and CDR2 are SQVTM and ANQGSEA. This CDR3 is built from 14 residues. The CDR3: CSVEAEAGYEKLFF. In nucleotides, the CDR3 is TGCAGCGTTGAAGCCGAGGCAGGTTATGAAAAACTGTTTTTT. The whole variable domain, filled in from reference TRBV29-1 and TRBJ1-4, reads SAVISQKPSRDICQRGTSLTIQCQVDSQVTMMFWYRQQPGQSLTLIATANQGSEATYESGFVIDKFPISRPNLTFSTLTVSNMSPEDSSIYLCSVEAEAGYEKLFFGSGTQLSVL.

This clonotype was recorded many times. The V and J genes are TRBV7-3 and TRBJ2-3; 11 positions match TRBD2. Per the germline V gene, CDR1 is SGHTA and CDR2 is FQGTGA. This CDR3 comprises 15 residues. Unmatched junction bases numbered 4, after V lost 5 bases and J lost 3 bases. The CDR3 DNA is TGTGCCAGCAGCGAGACTAGCGGGGTTACAGATACGCAGTATTTT. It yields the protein CASSETSGVTDTQYF.

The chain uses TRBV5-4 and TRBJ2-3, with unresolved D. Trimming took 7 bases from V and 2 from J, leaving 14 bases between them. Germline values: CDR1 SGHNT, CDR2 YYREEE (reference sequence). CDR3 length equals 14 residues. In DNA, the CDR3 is TGTGCCAGCTCCGAATCATGGAACACAGATACGCAGTATTTT. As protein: CASSESWNTDTQYF.

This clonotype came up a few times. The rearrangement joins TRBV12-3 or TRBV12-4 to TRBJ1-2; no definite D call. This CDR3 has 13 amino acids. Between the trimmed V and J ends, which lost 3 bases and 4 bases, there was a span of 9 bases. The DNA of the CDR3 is TGTGCCAGCAGTTTTCAGCCGGGCTATGGCTACACCTTC. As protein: CASSFQPGYGYTF.